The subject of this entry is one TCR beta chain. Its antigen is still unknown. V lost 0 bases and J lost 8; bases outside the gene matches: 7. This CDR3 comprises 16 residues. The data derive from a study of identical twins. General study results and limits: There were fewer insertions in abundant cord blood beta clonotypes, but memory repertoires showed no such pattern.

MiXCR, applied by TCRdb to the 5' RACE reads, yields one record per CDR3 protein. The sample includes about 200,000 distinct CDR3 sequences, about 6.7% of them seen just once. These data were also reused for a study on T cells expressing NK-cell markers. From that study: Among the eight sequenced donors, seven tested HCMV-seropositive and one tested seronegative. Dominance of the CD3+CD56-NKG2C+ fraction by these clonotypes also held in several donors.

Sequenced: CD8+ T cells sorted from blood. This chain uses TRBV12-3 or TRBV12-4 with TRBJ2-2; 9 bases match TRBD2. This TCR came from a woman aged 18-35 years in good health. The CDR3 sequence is CASSLARVAGVGELFF. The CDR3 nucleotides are TGTGCCAGCAGTTTAGCGCGGGTAGCGGGAGTAGGGGAGCTGTTTTTT.